This TCR beta chain emerged from a study of CD8+ T cells in alopecia areata. Study-wide background: Oral tofacitinib (5 to 10 mg twice daily) was administered to treated patients.

The CDR3 is 13 amino acids. The germline V gene encodes CDR1 LNHDA and CDR2 SQIVND (reference sequence). The trim removed 3 bases at V and 15 bases at J, leaving 10 bases unmatched. Whole-study results and caveats: Scalp sequencing also captures normal skin's resident alphabeta T cells.

Extracted from the samples, RNA was reverse transcribed into cDNA to serve as the sequencing template. Data came from immunoSEQ multiplex PCR; TCRdb stores just in-frame clones and leaves some out. Among under 4,500 clones listed, less than 80% were seen once. Comments on this clone: Its antigen remains unknown.

Treatment here: oral pan-JAK inhibitor, 5-10 mg twice daily. Collection of lesional scalp punch biopsies and peripheral blood was performed in alopecia areata patients. The gene calls are TRBV19 and TRBJ1-5, with 8 bases lining up with TRBD1. Here the sequenced sample was skin, taken at week 24, from a patient treated with tofacitinib. This TCR derives from a human donor with alopecia areata. CDR3 DNA: TGTGCCAGTAGTATTGACAGGGGAGCAGCCCCGCATTTT. Translated: CASSIDRGAAPHF. Looking up the rest from reference TRBV19 and TRBJ1-5 gives the full variable domain: DGGITQSPKYLFRKEGQNVTLSCEQNLNHDAMYWYRQDPGQGLRLIYYSQIVNDFQKGDIAEGYSVSREKKESFPLTVTSAQKNPTAFYLCASSIDRGAAPHFGDGTRLSIL.